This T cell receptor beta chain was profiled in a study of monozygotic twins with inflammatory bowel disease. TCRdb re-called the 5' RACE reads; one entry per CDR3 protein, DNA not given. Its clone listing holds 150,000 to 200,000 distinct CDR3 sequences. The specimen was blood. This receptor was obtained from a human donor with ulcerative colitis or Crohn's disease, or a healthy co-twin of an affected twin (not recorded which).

The CDR3 sequence is CASSYSFRQGGFVYGYTF. The chain joins TRBV6-5 to TRBJ1-2; TCRdb's D gene call, TRBD1, goes unchecked for lack of DNA. From germline, CDR1 is MNHEY and CDR2 SVGAGI. CDR3 length: 18 amino acids.